The 9 T cell receptor beta chains reported below all come from one sample, sequenced in a study of blood T cell repertoires in COVID-19. The protocol was immunoSEQ multiplex PCR, while the TCRdb copy is restricted to in-frame clones and leaves out a portion. Of approximately 220,000 clones in the sample, roughly nine tenths are singletons; the top ten hold more than 3%. Sequencing input: PBMCs or T cells enriched from blood (not recorded which). The origin of the receptors is a woman between 18 and 29 years old in a cohort exposed to, infected with or recovered from COVID-19 (not recorded which).

This rearrangement joins TRBV3-1 (or the pseudogene TRBV3-2) to TRBJ1-2; the D is unclear. CDR3 size: 16 residues. Germline CDR1 is LGHDT and CDR2 is YNNKEL (reference sequence). V was shortened by 1 base and J by 6 bases, with 18 bases between the two germline ends. The chain's CDR3 is CASSQVEGRRVDGYTF. CDR3 DNA sequence: TGTGCCAGCAGCCAAGTGGAAGGGAGGCGGGTTGATGGCTACACCTTC.

The chain carries TRBV7-9 and TRBJ2-3; TRBD1 might be the D (6 bases). The germline gives CDR1 SEHNR, CDR2 FQNEAQ (reference sequence). The V gene lost 5 bases and the J gene lost 0 bases, with 12 bases spanning the gap. The CDR3 covers 15 residues. As DNA, the CDR3 is TGTGCCAGCAGCCCACAGGGTTTTAGCACAGATACGCAGTATTTT. Translating gives CASSPQGFSTDTQYF.

The chain joins TRBV10-3 to TRBJ2-2; D call uncertain. CDR1 ENHRY and CDR2 SYGVKD come from the germline V gene. The CDR3 has 15 amino acids. Trimming pared 11 bases from V and 0 bases from J, leaving 16 bases between. CDR3 sequence: CAARSNIANTGELFF. The CDR3 DNA reads as TGTGCCGCGAGGTCGAACATCGCGAACACCGGGGAGCTGTTTTTT.

The V call is TRBV2, the J call TRBJ2-1, with D hard to call. The germline gives CDR1 SNHLY, CDR2 FYNNEI. V was shortened by 4 bases and J by 5 bases, with 9 bases between the two germline ends. There are 13 residues in the CDR3. The CDR3: CASSAQLNNEQFF. CDR3 bases: TGTGCCAGCAGTGCACAGCTAAACAATGAGCAGTTCTTC.

CDR3 sequence (DNA): TGTGCCAGCAGTTTAGCCGGGGGCACTGAAGCTTTCTTT. Protein sequence: CASSLAGGTEAFF. The V and J genes are TRBV12-3 or TRBV12-4 and TRBJ1-1; perhaps TRBD1 as D (5 bases). V shed 0 bases and J shed 4 bases, with 6 bases lying between them. The CDR3 is 13 residues long.

This CDR3 is CASSQDRLAGVVDTQYF. The CDR3 DNA sequence: TGTGCCAGCAGCCAAGATCGGTTAGCGGGGGTAGTAGATACGCAGTATTTT. This sequence joins TRBV3-1 (or the pseudogene TRBV3-2) and TRBJ2-3, with 9 bases aligning to TRBD2. The germline V gene has CDR1 LGHDT and CDR2 YNNKEL (reference sequence). V was clipped by 0 bases and J by 5 bases; unmatched bases: 9. The CDR3 runs 17 residues.

V is TRBV5-6 and J is TRBJ1-1; D is possibly TRBD1 (6 bases). The germline gives CDR1 SGHDT, CDR2 YYEEEE. Trimming cost V 5 bases and J 6 bases, with 11 bases left between them. The CDR3 contains 12 residues. The CDR3 here is CASSSGTPEAFF. Here the CDR3 DNA reads TGTGCCAGCAGTTCAGGGACACCTGAAGCTTTCTTT. Together with reference TRBV5-6 and TRBJ1-1, the CDR3 gives the full variable domain: DAGVTQSPTHLIKTRGQQVTLRCSPKSGHDTVSWYQQALGQGPQFIFQYYEEEERQRGNFPDRFSGHQFPNYSSELNVNALLLGDSALYLCASSSGTPEAFFGQGTRLTVV.

The gene calls are TRBV6-1 and TRBJ2-3; 10 bases are shared with TRBD2. There are 16 residues in the CDR3. Germline-derived CDR1 and CDR2 are MNHNS and SASEGT. V lost 4 bases to trimming and J lost 0 bases; unmatched junction nucleotides: 4. The CDR3 region has the DNA TGTGCCAGCAGTGTGCATAGCGGGGGGAGCACAGATACGCAGTATTTT. This sequence encodes CASSVHSGGSTDTQYF.

The chain couples TRBV10-3 to TRBJ1-5, with a possible D match to TRBD1 (5 bases). V lost 0 bases, J lost 9 bases, and 9 bases lay in between. Germline V gene sequence: CDR1 ENHRY, CDR2 SYGVKD. This CDR3 region has 13 residues. The CDR3 bases are TGTGCCATCAGTGAGTCGGCCACAGGGCCCCAGCATTTT. Translating gives CAISESATGPQHF.